The rows below give T cell receptor beta chains drawn from one sample of a study of cytomegalovirus exposure and HLA in healthy donors. Data came from immunoSEQ multiplex PCR; TCRdb stores just in-frame clones and leaves some out. The table records about 160,000 clones, less than 90% of them present only once. Sequencing was performed on PBMCs. The receptors come from a man aged 18 to 29 in good health and CMV-seronegative. Both conserved end residues are part of each CDR3. A D gene is named only where the DNA matches it firmly. Only part of the rows carry a size: once, few, many, or a class if the clone is expanded.

clone_size,j_call,v_call,d_call,cdr3_aa,cdr3_nt
few,TRBJ2-7,TRBV5-6,TRBD1,CASSFGSTGLYEQYF,TGTGCCAGCAGCTTCGGATCGACAGGGCTCTACGAGCAGTACTTC
NA,TRBJ2-3,TRBV7-6,TRBD1,CASSHRGLRGTDTQYF,TGTGCCAGCAGCCACAGGGGCCTCCGGGGCACAGATACGCAGTATTTT
NA,TRBJ2-3,TRBV7-8,NA,CASSLSGGGYTDTQYF,TGTGCCAGCAGCTTGAGTGGCGGGGGCTACACAGATACGCAGTATTTT
NA,TRBJ1-3,TRBV13,NA,CASSLWGTASGNTIYF,TGTGCCAGCAGCTTGTGGGGCACAGCCTCTGGAAACACCATATATTTT
NA,TRBJ1-2,TRBV4-3,NA,CASSQDFAGFDYGYTF,TGCGCCAGCAGCCAAGATTTCGCGGGGTTTGACTATGGCTACACCTTC
NA,TRBJ2-3,TRBV19,TRBD2,CASSIREGSDTQYF,TGTGCCAGTAGTATAAGGGAGGGTTCAGATACGCAGTATTTT
NA,TRBJ1-5,TRBV7-2,TRBD1,CASSLGTGGGIQPQHF,TGTGCCAGCAGCTTAGGGACAGGGGGAGGCATTCAGCCCCAGCATTTT
NA,TRBJ2-5,TRBV7-9,NA,CASSPRETETQYF,TGTGCCAGCAGCCCCCGGGAAACGGAGACCCAGTACTTC
NA,TRBJ2-3,TRBV15,NA,CATSRGGITDTQYF,TGTGCCACCAGCAGAGGCGGAATCACAGATACGCAGTATTTT
NA,TRBJ1-1,TRBV5-5,NA,CASSLQGNTEAFF,TGTGCCAGCAGCCTCCAGGGGAACACTGAAGCTTTCTTT
NA,TRBJ2-6,TRBV27,NA,CASSLSSGTGANVLTF,TGTGCCAGCAGTTTATCGTCAGGGACTGGGGCCAACGTCCTGACTTTC
NA,TRBJ2-7,TRBV10-3,NA,CAIRETGTSYEQYF,TGTGCCATCAGGGAGACAGGTACCTCCTACGAGCAGTACTTC
once,TRBJ1-5,TRBV7-8,NA,CASSLTTLEHNQPQHF,TGTGCCAGCAGCTTAACCACTCTGGAGCACAATCAGCCCCAGCATTTT
once,TRBJ2-7,TRBV18,TRBD1,CASSPRQGNYEQYF,TGTGCCAGCTCACCCAGACAGGGAAACTACGAGCAGTACTTC
few,TRBJ2-1,TRBV15,NA,CATSRANEQFF,TGTGCCACCAGCAGAGCTAATGAGCAGTTCTTC
NA,TRBJ2-7,TRBV7-9,NA,CASSLTTNSYEQYF,TGTGCCAGCAGCTTAACGACAAACTCCTACGAGCAGTACTTC
NA,TRBJ2-7,TRBV19,NA,CASSIASDRRTYEQYF,TGTGCCAGTAGTATAGCCTCGGACAGACGAACCTACGAGCAGTACTTC
NA,TRBJ2-7,TRBV6-5,TRBD2,CASSAGLAELYEQYF,TGTGCCAGCAGTGCAGGACTAGCGGAACTCTACGAGCAGTACTTC
once,TRBJ1-4,TRBV5-1,TRBD1,CASSGRTGEMGATNEKLFF,TGCGCCAGCAGCGGACGGACAGGGGAGATGGGCGCAACTAATGAAAAACTGTTTTTT
NA,TRBJ1-1,TRBV6-1,NA,CASIGGDHMNTEAFF,TGTGCCAGCATTGGGGGCGACCATATGAACACTGAAGCTTTCTTT
NA,TRBJ2-7,TRBV4-1,TRBD2,CASSQGLAGARSYEQYF,TGCGCCAGCAGCCAGGGACTAGCGGGGGCCAGATCCTACGAGCAGTACTTC
NA,TRBJ1-4,TRBV7-9,TRBD1,CSSSITGEKLFF,TGTTCCAGCAGCATCACAGGGGAGAAACTGTTTTTT
NA,TRBJ2-3,TRBV7-8,TRBD2,CASSLAGTSGTDTQYF,TGTGCCAGCAGCTTAGCGGGGACTAGCGGGACAGATACGCAGTATTTT
NA,TRBJ1-6,TRBV27,NA,CASSLVGERLHF,TGTGCCAGCAGTTTAGTAGGAGAAAGGCTCCACTTT